The text below deals with one T cell receptor beta chain. The V gene's germline CDR1 is SGHKS and CDR2 YYEKEE (reference sequence). The V gene lost 4 bases and the J gene lost 0 bases, with 15 bases spanning the gap. This CDR3 spans 16 amino acids. These data originate in a study of cytomegalovirus exposure and HLA in healthy donors. Primers included in the PCR were 60 Vbeta and 13 Jbeta primers. The repertoire was sequenced with immunoSEQ multiplex PCR; TCRdb's copy has only in-frame clones and lacks some. The sample consists of 200,000 or so clones, roughly four fifths of them appearing once. This sequence originates from a woman aged 18-30 years in good health and CMV-seropositive. Specimen: PBMCs. V and J are TRBV5-5 and TRBJ2-3; D perhaps matches TRBD2 (5 bases). The CDR3 DNA reads TGTGCCAGCAGCCCACGACCGGGGATTAGCACAGATACGCAGTATTTT. Protein product: CASSPRPGISTDTQYF.